The entry below describes one T cell receptor beta chain. Its antigen remains unidentified. V dropped 4 bases and J dropped 2; count of bases not matched to a gene: 5. The CDR3 runs to 14 residues. The germline gives CDR1 SGHRS, CDR2 YFSETQ. Assay used: immunoSEQ multiplex PCR; TCRdb lists only in-frame clones, some missing. The repertoire holds roughly 70,000 clones, with approximately 87% as singletons. The source of the sample is a study of T cells in localized non-small cell lung cancer. Whole-study findings and limits: Across samples, adjacent lung featured a median around 60 of the top 100 tumor clones. Without multi-region sequencing, intratumor heterogeneity could not be excluded. In the blood, greater T cell density corresponded to longer overall survival. Uninvolved adjacent lung showed higher T cell clonality than tumor.

The clonotype originates from a male donor at least 60 years old with stage III squamous cell lung carcinoma. The chain carries TRBV5-1 and TRBJ1-1; 7 positions match TRBD1. The sequenced sample was peripheral blood, obtained before any cancer treatment. The CDR3 here is CASSPGTANTEAFF. CDR3 sequence (DNA): TGCGCCAGCAGCCCCGGGACAGCAAACACTGAAGCTTTCTTT.